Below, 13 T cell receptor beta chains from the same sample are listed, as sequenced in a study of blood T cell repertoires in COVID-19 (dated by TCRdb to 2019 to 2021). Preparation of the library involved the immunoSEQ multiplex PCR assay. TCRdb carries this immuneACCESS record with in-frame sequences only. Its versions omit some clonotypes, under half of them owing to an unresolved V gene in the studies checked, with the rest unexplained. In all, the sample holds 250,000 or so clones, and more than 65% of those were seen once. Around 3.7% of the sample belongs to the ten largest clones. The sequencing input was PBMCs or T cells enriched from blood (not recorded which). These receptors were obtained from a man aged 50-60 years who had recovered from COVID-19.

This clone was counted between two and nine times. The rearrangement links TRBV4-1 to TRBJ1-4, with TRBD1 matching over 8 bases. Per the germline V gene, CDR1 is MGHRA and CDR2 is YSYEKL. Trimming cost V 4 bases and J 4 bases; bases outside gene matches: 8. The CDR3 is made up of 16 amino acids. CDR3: CASSRTWGQVNEKLFF. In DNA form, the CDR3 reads TGCGCCAGCAGCCGGACGTGGGGACAGGTTAATGAAAAACTGTTTTTT.

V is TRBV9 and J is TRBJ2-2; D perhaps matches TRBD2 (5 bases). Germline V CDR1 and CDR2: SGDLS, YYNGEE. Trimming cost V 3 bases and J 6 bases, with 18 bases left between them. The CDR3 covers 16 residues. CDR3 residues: CASSGGPNAGAGELFF. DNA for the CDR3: TGTGCCAGCAGCGGAGGGCCCAACGCCGGGGCCGGGGAGCTGTTTTTT.

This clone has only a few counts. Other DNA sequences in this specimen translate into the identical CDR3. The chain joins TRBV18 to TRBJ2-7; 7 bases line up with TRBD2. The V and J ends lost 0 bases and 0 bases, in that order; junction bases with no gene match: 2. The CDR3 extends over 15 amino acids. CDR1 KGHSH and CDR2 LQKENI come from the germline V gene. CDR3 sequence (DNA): TGTGCCAGCTCACCACCGGGCGGGGGCTCCTACGAGCAGTACTTC. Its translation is CASSPPGGGSYEQYF. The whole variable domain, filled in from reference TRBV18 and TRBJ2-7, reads NAGVMQNPRHLVRRRGQEARLRCSPMKGHSHVYWYRQLPEEGLKFMVYLQKENIIDESGMPKERFSAEFPKEGPSILRIQQVVRGDSAAYFCASSPPGGGSYEQYFGPGTRLTVT.

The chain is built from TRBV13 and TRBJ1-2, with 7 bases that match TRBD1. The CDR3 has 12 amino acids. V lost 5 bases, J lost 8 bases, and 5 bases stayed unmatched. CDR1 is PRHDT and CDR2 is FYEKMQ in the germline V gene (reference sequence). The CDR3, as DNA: TGTGCCAGCAGCGACAGGGTTGAGGGCTACACCTTC. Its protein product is CASSDRVEGYTF.

CDR3 DNA: TGCAGCGTTGCCGGGACAGGGGGCGCGGGTGCTTTCTTT. This translates into CSVAGTGGAGAFF. This rearrangement joins TRBV29-1 to TRBJ1-1; 12 bases map to TRBD1. The CDR3 spans 13 residues. V lost 4 bases to trimming and J lost 11 bases; unmatched junction nucleotides: 8. The germline gives CDR1 SQVTM, CDR2 ANQGSEA.

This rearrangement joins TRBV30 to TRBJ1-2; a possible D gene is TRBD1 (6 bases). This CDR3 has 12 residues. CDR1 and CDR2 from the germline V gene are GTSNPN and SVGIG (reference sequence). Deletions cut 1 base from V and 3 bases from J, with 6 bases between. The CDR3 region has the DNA TGTGCCTGGAGTGGACAGGACTATGGCTACACCTTC. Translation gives CAWSGQDYGYTF.

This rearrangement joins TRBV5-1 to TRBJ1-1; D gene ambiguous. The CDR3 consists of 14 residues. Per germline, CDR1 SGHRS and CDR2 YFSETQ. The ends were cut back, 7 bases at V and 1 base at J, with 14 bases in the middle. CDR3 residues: CASYRGGTNTEAFF. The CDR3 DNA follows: TGCGCCAGCTACCGTGGCGGAACGAACACTGAAGCTTTCTTT.

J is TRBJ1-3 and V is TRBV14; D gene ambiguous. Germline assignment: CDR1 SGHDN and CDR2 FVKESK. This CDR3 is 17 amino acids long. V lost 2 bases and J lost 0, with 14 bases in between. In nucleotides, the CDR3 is TGTGCCAGCAGCCAAAGAGGCAAGTTTCGCTCTGGAAACACCATATATTTT. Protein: CASSQRGKFRSGNTIYF.

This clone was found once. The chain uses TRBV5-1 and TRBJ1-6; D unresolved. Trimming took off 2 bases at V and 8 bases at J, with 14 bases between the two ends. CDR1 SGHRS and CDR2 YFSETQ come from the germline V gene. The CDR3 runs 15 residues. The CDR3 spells CASSFDPRSDSPLHF. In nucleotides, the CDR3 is TGCGCCAGCAGCTTCGACCCACGGAGTGATTCACCCCTCCACTTT. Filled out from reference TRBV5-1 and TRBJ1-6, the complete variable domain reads KAGVTQTPRYLIKTRGQQVTLSCSPISGHRSVSWYQQTPGQGLQFLFEYFSETQRNKGNFPGRFSGRQFSNSRSEMNVSTLELGDSALYLCASSFDPRSDSPLHFGNGTRLTVT.

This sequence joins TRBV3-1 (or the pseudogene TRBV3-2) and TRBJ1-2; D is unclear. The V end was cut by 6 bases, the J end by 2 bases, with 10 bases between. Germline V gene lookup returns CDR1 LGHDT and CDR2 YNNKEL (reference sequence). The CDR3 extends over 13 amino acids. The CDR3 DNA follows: TGTGCCAGCAGACTCGAAATAAACTATGGCTACACCTTC. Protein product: CASRLEINYGYTF.

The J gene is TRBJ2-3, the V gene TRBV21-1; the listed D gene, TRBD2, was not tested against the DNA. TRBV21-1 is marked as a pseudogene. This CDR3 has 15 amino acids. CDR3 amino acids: CASSDLISMSDTQYF. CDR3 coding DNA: TGTGCCAGCAGCGACCTTATTAGCATGTCAGATACGCAGTATTTT.

As DNA, the CDR3 is TGTGCCAGCAGTCCAGCGGGACGTCCCTACGAGCAGTACTTC. It specifies CASSPAGRPYEQYF. This chain joins TRBV27 and TRBJ2-7; 7 bases match TRBD2. This CDR3 is 14 amino acids long. V lost 5 bases and J lost 2; bases outside the gene matches: 6. Per germline, CDR1 MNHEY and CDR2 SMNVEV (reference sequence).

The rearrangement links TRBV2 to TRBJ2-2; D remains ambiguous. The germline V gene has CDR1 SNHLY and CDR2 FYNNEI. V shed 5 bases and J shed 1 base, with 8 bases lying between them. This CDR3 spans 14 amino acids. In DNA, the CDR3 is TGTGCCAGCAGTCCTCGGTTGAACACCGGGGAGCTGTTTTTT. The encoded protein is CASSPRLNTGELFF.